What follows describes a single T cell receptor (beta chain). The antigen remains unidentified. Trimming left V 0 bases short and J 0 bases short, with 12 bases between. Germline CDR1 and CDR2: MNHNS and SASEGT. The CDR3 sequence is 17 residues long. The data derive from a study of neoadjuvant nivolumab and ipilimumab in lung cancer. Findings and limits, study-wide: Blood richness before therapy tracked richness in tumors resected after neoadjuvant therapy. Only a single major-pathologic-response sample was available for clonality analysis.

Sequencing was performed with immunoSEQ multiplex PCR; in TCRdb, only in-frame clones are kept and a portion is missing. The repertoire holds about 28,000 clones, with more than 80% as singletons. The chain recombines TRBV6-1 with TRBJ1-5; D not certain. The specimen comprised tumor tissue, sampled after neoadjuvant nivolumab, alone or with ipilimumab, at or shortly before surgery. The sequence was collected from an adult with non-small cell lung cancer. CDR3: CASSEALGVYSNQPQHF. CDR3 bases: TGTGCCAGCAGTGAAGCGCTTGGAGTATATAGCAATCAGCCCCAGCATTTT.